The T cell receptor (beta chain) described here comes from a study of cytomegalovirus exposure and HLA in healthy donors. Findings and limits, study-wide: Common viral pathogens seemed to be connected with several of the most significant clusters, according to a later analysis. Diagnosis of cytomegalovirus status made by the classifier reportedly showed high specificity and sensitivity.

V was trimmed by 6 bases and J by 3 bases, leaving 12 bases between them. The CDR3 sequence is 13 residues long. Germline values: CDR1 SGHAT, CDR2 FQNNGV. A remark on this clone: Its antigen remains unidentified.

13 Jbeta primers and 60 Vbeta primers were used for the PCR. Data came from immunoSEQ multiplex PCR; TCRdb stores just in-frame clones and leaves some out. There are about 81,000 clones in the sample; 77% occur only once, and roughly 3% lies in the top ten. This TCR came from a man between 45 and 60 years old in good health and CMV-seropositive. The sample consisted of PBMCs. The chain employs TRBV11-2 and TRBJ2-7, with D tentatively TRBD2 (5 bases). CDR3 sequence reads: CASSSGEGYEQYF. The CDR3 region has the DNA TGTGCCAGCAGTTCCGGGGAAGGCTACGAGCAGTACTTC.